Detailed here is one T cell receptor (beta chain). Its antigen is unidentified. This specimen comes from a study of shared clonotypes between healthy human individuals. CDR1 MGHRA and CDR2 YSYEKL come from the germline V gene. CDR3 size: 16 residues. Trimming cost V 2 bases and J 1 base, with 14 bases left between them. Regarding the study as a whole: Memory subsets generally showed smaller estimated richness than naive subsets did. Read depth was anticipated to influence clonotype sharing among donors.

Produced via immunoSEQ multiplex PCR; TCRdb's table is partial and in-frame only. The data hold hundreds of thousands of clones, with around 78% observed a single time. The specimen was memory CD4+ T cells sorted from blood. Documented subset: CD45RA-negative fraction. The clonotype was recovered from a woman aged 25 to 39 in good health. J is TRBJ2-5 and V is TRBV4-1; D gene uncertain. CDR3 loop: CASSQPTTGGQETQYF. The CDR3 nucleotides read TGCGCCAGCAGCCAACCGACCACGGGCGGCCAAGAGACCCAGTACTTC.